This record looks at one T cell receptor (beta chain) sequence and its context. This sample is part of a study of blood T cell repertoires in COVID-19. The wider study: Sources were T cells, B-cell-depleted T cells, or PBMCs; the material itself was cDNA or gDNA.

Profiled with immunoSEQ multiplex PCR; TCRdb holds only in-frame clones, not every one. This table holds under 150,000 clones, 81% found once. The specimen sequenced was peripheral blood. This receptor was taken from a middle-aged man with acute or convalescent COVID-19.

CDR3 sequence (DNA): TGTGCCAGCAGATTGGACAGTTCGATGACTGAAGCTTTCTTT. This sequence encodes CASRLDSSMTEAFF. The chain carries TRBV2 and TRBJ1-1, with D perhaps matching TRBD1 (6 bases). The V gene lost 6 bases and the J gene lost 5 bases, with 16 bases spanning the gap. Germline V gene lookup returns CDR1 SNHLY and CDR2 FYNNEI. The CDR3 spans 14 residues.